The 11 T cell receptor beta chains below come from one sample, sequenced in a study of blood T cell repertoires in COVID-19. The repertoire was sequenced with immunoSEQ multiplex PCR; TCRdb's copy has only in-frame clones and lacks some. Found here are roughly 250,000 clones, 75% to 90% of them singletons; the top ten hold about 4.3%. The sequencing sample was made of PBMCs or T cells enriched from blood (not recorded which). The receptors here all came from a woman in her 30s who had recovered from COVID-19.

The V call is TRBV7-7, the J call TRBJ2-7, with a weak D call TRBD2 (7 bases). The CDR3 has 16 amino acids. The germline V and J ends were trimmed by 5 bases and 7 bases, with 24 bases remaining between them. CDR1 is SSHAT, CDR2 FNYEAQ, per germline (reference sequence). The CDR3 nucleotides are TGTGCCAGCAGCCCCCGGGTCGGGGGGCCCCCCGGGGAGCAGTACTTC. As protein: CASSPRVGGPPGEQYF.

The chain combines TRBV27 with TRBJ1-5, with 8 bases fitting TRBD1. The CDR3 extends over 15 amino acids. From germline, CDR1 is MNHEY and CDR2 SMNVEV (reference sequence). Trimming removed 0 bases from V and 6 bases from J; junction bases left unmatched: 4. The CDR3 DNA is TGTGCCAGCAGTTTATCTACAGGGGGAAGTCAGCCCCAGCATTTT. Amino acids: CASSLSTGGSQPQHF.

The chain has TRBV5-1 and TRBJ1-1, with D unclear. V lost 0 bases, J lost 5 bases, and 8 bases lay in between. Looked up from germline, CDR1 is SGHRS and CDR2 is YFSETQ. CDR3 length equals 13 residues. CDR3 nucleotide sequence: TGCGCCAGCAGCTTGGAGGGAGGGACTGAAGCTTTCTTT. Encoded protein: CASSLEGGTEAFF.

The chain employs TRBV19 and TRBJ2-7; no clear D gene. Germline V gene data show CDR1 as LNHDA and CDR2 as SQIVND (reference sequence). The CDR3 has 14 amino acids. V was shortened by 3 bases and J by 1 base, with 10 bases between the two germline ends. The chain's CDR3 is CASSILGGSYEQYF. For the CDR3, the DNA is TGTGCCAGTAGTATCCTCGGCGGATCCTACGAGCAGTACTTC. The complete variable domain, with remaining parts taken from reference TRBV19 and TRBJ2-7, reads DGGITQSPKYLFRKEGQNVTLSCEQNLNHDAMYWYRQDPGQGLRLIYYSQIVNDFQKGDIAEGYSVSREKKESFPLTVTSAQKNPTAFYLCASSILGGSYEQYFGPGTRLTVT.

J is TRBJ2-3 and V is TRBV3-1 (or the pseudogene TRBV3-2), with 9 bases matching TRBD2. Per the germline V gene, CDR1 is LGHDT and CDR2 is YNNKEL (reference sequence). This CDR3 is 16 amino acids long. Losses at the gene ends were 0 bases for V and 4 bases for J; bases not matched to a gene: 5. Here the CDR3 reads CASSQDPGGRADTQYF. The CDR3 DNA is TGTGCCAGCAGCCAAGATCCGGGCGGGAGGGCAGATACGCAGTATTTT.

The J gene is TRBJ1-1, the V gene TRBV15; D is perhaps TRBD1 (6 bases). V was trimmed by 6 bases and J by 2 bases, leaving 10 bases between them. CDR1 and CDR2 from the germline V gene are LNHNV and YYDKDF (reference sequence). This CDR3 has 13 amino acids. Written as DNA, the CDR3 is TGTGCCACCAGTCACAGGGTTAACACTGAAGCTTTCTTT. Protein: CATSHRVNTEAFF.

The chain is built from TRBV10-2 and TRBJ2-3; 9 bases map to TRBD1. Trimming removed 8 bases from V and 2 bases from J; junction bases left unmatched: 8. The CDR3 is made up of 15 amino acids. Looked up from germline, CDR1 is WSHSY and CDR2 is SAAADI. The CDR3 DNA reads TGCGCCAGCGTAAAAGGGACAGGGAACACAGATACGCAGTATTTT. As protein: CASVKGTGNTDTQYF.

V and J are TRBV11-3 and TRBJ1-5; no firm D call. Trimming stripped 0 bases from V and 4 bases from J, with 19 bases between. Germline values: CDR1 SGHNT, CDR2 YENEEA. CDR3 length equals 18 residues. The CDR3 region has the DNA TGTGCCAGCAGCTTAGATCTGAAGTACGGGGTTTTTAATCAGCCCCAGCATTTT. Translated, it gives CASSLDLKYGVFNQPQHF.

The chain is built from TRBV14 and TRBJ2-3, with 10 bases fitting TRBD2. CDR1 is SGHDN, CDR2 FVKESK, per germline. CDR3 length: 16 residues. Unmatched junction bases numbered 9, after V lost 6 bases and J lost 3 bases. The CDR3 nucleotides read TGTGCCAGCAGGGACCGTCTAGCGGGAGTTACAGATACGCAGTATTTT. It encodes CASRDRLAGVTDTQYF. Drawing the rest from reference TRBV14 and TRBJ2-3, the complete variable domain is EAGVTQFPSHSVIEKGQTVTLRCDPISGHDNLYWYRRVMGKEIKFLLHFVKESKQDESGMPNNRFLAERTGGTYSTLKVQPAELEDSGVYFCASRDRLAGVTDTQYFGPGTRLTVL.

On this clone: At one end the junction does not follow the germline gene, possibly because of a read error. This chain connects TRBV19 to TRBJ2-7; 10 bases are shared with TRBD1. Germline V gene lookup returns CDR1 LNHDA and CDR2 SQIVND (reference sequence). The CDR3 runs to 19 residues. The DNA of the CDR3 is TGTGCCAGTAGCATAGACCGGGACAGGGGAGGACCACGGACCTACGAGCAGTACTTC. It specifies CASSIDRDRGGPRTYEQYF.

The gene calls are TRBV28 and TRBJ1-6; TRBD1 agrees at 7 bases. CDR3 length: 15 residues. Per the germline V gene, CDR1 is MDHEN and CDR2 is SYDVKM. The trim removed 3 bases at V and 8 bases at J, leaving 7 bases unmatched. The CDR3 is CASSLGDRAYSPLHF. CDR3 in DNA: TGTGCCAGCAGTTTGGGCGACAGGGCTTATTCACCCCTCCACTTT.